The rows below give T cell receptor beta chains drawn from one sample of a study of blood T cell repertoires in COVID-19. TCRdb's table, derived via immunoSEQ multiplex PCR, lists solely in-frame clones and lacks some. The table lists approximately 120,000 clones, about 74% of them singletons. Sequencing input: peripheral blood. The receptors were gathered from an elderly man with COVID-19, enrolled during active disease. CDR3s include the opening cysteine and the closing phenylalanine or tryptophan. A D gene is named only where the DNA matches it firmly. Clone sizes are given selectively: once, few, many, or a class where the clone is expanded.

d_call j_call v_call clone_size cdr3_aa cdr3_nt
- TRBJ1-2 TRBV6-6 - CASSPDSYGYTF TGTGCCAGCAGTCCAGACTCCTATGGCTACACCTTC
- TRBJ1-2 TRBV5-1 once CASSLEVRGGYTF TGCGCCAGCAGCTTGGAAGTCCGGGGGGGCTACACCTTC
- TRBJ2-3 TRBV24-1 - CATSSASSTDTQYF TGTGCCACCAGTAGCGCCTCTAGCACAGATACGCAGTATTTT
- TRBJ2-5 TRBV27 few CASRSQGTQYF TGTGCCAGCCGATCGCAGGGGACCCAGTACTTC
- TRBJ1-1 TRBV19 - CASTSFRAGLQTEAFF TGTGCCAGTACCTCATTTAGAGCCGGACTGCAGACTGAAGCTTTCTTT
- TRBJ1-3 TRBV6-5 - CASSFGHSGNTIYF TGTGCCAGCAGTTTCGGACACTCTGGAAACACCATATATTTT
TRBD1 TRBJ1-6 TRBV10-3 few CAISESRRTGGTSPLHF TGTGCCATCAGTGAGTCCCGTCGGACAGGGGGCACTTCACCCCTCCACTTT
- TRBJ2-3 TRBV7-2 - CASKGRGITDTQYF TGTGCCAGCAAGGGCAGGGGCATAACAGATACGCAGTATTTT
- TRBJ1-2 TRBV2 few CASSVQGFGYTF TGTGCCAGCAGTGTTCAGGGCTTTGGCTACACCTTC
TRBD1 TRBJ1-3 TRBV4-3 - CASSQEPDRNTIYF TGCGCCAGCAGCCAAGAACCGGACAGGAACACCATATATTTT
TRBD1 TRBJ1-1 TRBV11-1 once CASSLRDRVTAFF TGTGCCAGCAGCCTTCGGGACAGGGTAACAGCTTTCTTT
TRBD2 TRBJ2-1 TRBV11-3 few CASSSSRAGDSYNEQFF TGTGCCAGCAGCTCCTCCAGGGCGGGAGACTCCTACAATGAGCAGTTCTTC
TRBD1 TRBJ2-2 TRBV6-6 - CASRSWGTGDTGELFF TGTGCCAGCCGGAGTTGGGGGACAGGGGACACCGGGGAGCTGTTTTTT
TRBD2 TRBJ2-2 TRBV7-9 - CASSPGLAQKGTGELFF TGTGCCAGCAGCCCGGGACTAGCCCAAAAGGGCACCGGGGAGCTGTTTTTT